This T cell receptor beta chain was profiled in a study of cytomegalovirus exposure and HLA in healthy donors. Study as a whole: A later analysis reported the 130 or so validation repertoires used the same platform as the approximately 670 first-cohort repertoires. Findings and limits, study-wide: It was about 180 TCR beta chains that were listed as cytomegalovirus-associated.

As concerns this clone: Its matching antigen is unknown.

Germline V lookup: CDR1 SNHLY, CDR2 FYNNEI. The ends lost 7 bases at V and 5 bases at J; junction bases unmatched: 6. This CDR3 has 14 amino acids. Only in-frame clones appear in the TCRdb table, and some are missing; sequencing was by immunoSEQ multiplex PCR. The sample lists 250,000 or so clones, around 90% occurring once. The roughly 120-subject validation cohort, separate from the 666-subject first cohort, included the donors. The clonotype comes from a woman between 18 and 30 years old in good health and CMV-seronegative. This sequence joins TRBV2 and TRBJ1-1, with 11 bases lining up with TRBD1. Specimen: PBMCs. CDR3 sequence (DNA): TGTGCCAGCACCCGGGACAGGGGGAGGACTGAAGCTTTCTTT. Translated, it gives CASTRDRGRTEAFF.